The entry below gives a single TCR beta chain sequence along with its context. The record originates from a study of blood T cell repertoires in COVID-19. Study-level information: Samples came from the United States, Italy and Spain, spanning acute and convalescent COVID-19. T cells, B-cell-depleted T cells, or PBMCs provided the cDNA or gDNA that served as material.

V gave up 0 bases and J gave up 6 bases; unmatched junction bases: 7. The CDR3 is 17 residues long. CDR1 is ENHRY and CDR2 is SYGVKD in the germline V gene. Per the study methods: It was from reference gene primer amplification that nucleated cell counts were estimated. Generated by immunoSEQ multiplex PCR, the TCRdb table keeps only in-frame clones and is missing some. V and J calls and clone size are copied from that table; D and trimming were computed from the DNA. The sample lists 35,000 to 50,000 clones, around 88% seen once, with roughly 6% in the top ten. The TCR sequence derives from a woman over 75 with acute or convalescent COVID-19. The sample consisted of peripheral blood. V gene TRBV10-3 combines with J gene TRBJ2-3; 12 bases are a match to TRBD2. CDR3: CAISESSSGGAADTQYF. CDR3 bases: TGTGCCATCAGTGAGTCATCTAGCGGGGGGGCTGCGGATACGCAGTATTTT.